A selection of T cell receptor beta chains follows, all from one sample in a study of cytomegalovirus exposure and HLA in healthy donors. Here immunoSEQ multiplex PCR was the method, and the copy in TCRdb shows in-frame clones only, minus some. The table records 100,000 to 150,000 clones, about 15% of them present only once. Material for sequencing was PBMCs. These receptors all come from a female donor in good health and CMV-seropositive. The CDR3 runs from the conserved cysteine through the conserved F or W. The D gene is left open where the match is weak. Size is stated for part of the rows, as once, few or many counts, or as a class when the clone is expanded.

d_call | j_call | v_call | clone_size | cdr3_nt | cdr3_aa
- | TRBJ1-1 | TRBV18 | few | TGTGCCAGCTCACCACTCTTCGGGACTGCTGAAGGGGAAGCTTTCTTT | CASSPLFGTAEGEAFF
- | TRBJ1-3 | TRBV11-3 | - | TGTGCCAGCAGCTTAGGGCCAGATACTGGAAACACCATATATTTT | CASSLGPDTGNTIYF
TRBD1 | TRBJ1-1 | TRBV7-2 | - | TGTGCCAGCAGCCGGACAGGGTTGAACACTGAAGCTTTCTTT | CASSRTGLNTEAFF
TRBD2 | TRBJ2-7 | TRBV7-2 | - | TGTGCCAGCAGCTTAGCGGGACTAGCGGGGGGGCCATTAGAGCAGTACTTC | CASSLAGLAGGPLEQYF
TRBD2 | TRBJ2-7 | TRBV4-1 | - | TGCGCCAGCAGCCACGGGGGGGGCAGGGCAACCTACGAGCAGTACTTC | CASSHGGGRATYEQYF
TRBD1 | TRBJ2-7 | TRBV2 | - | TGTGCCAGCAGCGAACAGGGGGAGAGATACGAGCAGTACTTC | CASSEQGERYEQYF
TRBD1 | TRBJ1-6 | TRBV4-2 | few | TGTGCCAGCAGCCAAGGACAGGGTGTCCTGTTTTCACCCCTCCACTTT | CASSQGQGVLFSPLHF
- | TRBJ2-7 | TRBV28 | few | TGTGCCAGCAGTTTAAGTACATCCTACGAGCAGTACTTC | CASSLSTSYEQYF
- | TRBJ2-1 | TRBV19 | few | TGTGCCAGTAGTATTAGTTGGAATGAGCAGTTCTTC | CASSISWNEQFF
- | TRBJ1-6 | TRBV4-2 | few | TGTGCCAGCAGCACCGGGAGCAATTCACCCCTCCACTTT | CASSTGSNSPLHF
- | TRBJ1-1 | TRBV30 | few | TGTGCCTGGAGTGTACAGGGTCAGGACACTGAAGCTTTCTTT | CAWSVQGQDTEAFF
TRBD1 | TRBJ1-2 | TRBV7-2 | - | TGTGCCAGCAGCTCCGACAGGGTGCGAGGCTACACCTTC | CASSSDRVRGYTF
TRBD1 | TRBJ2-7 | TRBV5-1 | few | TGCGCCAGCAGCTTGGACCTACAGGGGGCCTACGAGCAGTACTTC | CASSLDLQGAYEQYF
TRBD2 | TRBJ2-3 | TRBV29-1 | few | TGCAGCGTTAATAGCGGGGGGAACACAGATACGCAGTATTTT | CSVNSGGNTDTQYF
TRBD1 | TRBJ1-2 | TRBV7-2 | few | TGTGCCAGCAGCACTAGGGACAGCTCACTCTTTTTCTTC | CASSTRDSSLFFF
- | TRBJ2-7 | TRBV5-6 | - | TGTGCCAGCAGCTTGCTCGGTTCTTACTCCTACGAGCAGTACTTC | CASSLLGSYSYEQYF
- | TRBJ2-3 | TRBV6-5 | few | TGTGCCAGCAGTTCGCAACCGACAGGTGGTACAGATACGCAGTATTTT | CASSSQPTGGTDTQYF
- | TRBJ1-5 | TRBV28 | - | TGTGCCAGCAGTTTTCCTAATCAGCCCCAGCATTTT | CASSFPNQPQHF
- | TRBJ2-1 | TRBV30 | few | TGTGCGGAGGCGAGCTCCTACAATGAGCAGTTCTTC | CAEASSYNEQFF
- | TRBJ1-1 | TRBV7-2 | - | TGTGCCAGCAGCTTAGGGCAAAACACTGAAGCTTTCTTT | CASSLGQNTEAFF
TRBD2 | TRBJ2-3 | TRBV5-1 | few | TGCGCCAGCAGCTCGCGGCGGGGGGACACAGATACGCAGTATTTT | CASSSRRGDTDTQYF
- | TRBJ2-2 | TRBV5-5 | few | TGTGCCAGCAGCTTGGCTGGTAACATGAACACCGGGGAGCTGTTTTTT | CASSLAGNMNTGELFF
- | TRBJ1-3 | TRBV2 | few | TGTGCCAGCAGTGAACGAGCGAGGGCTGGAAACACCATATATTTT | CASSERARAGNTIYF
TRBD1 | TRBJ1-1 | TRBV5-1 | many | TGCGCCAGCAGCTTAAGACAGGGGACTTACACTGAAGCTTTCTTT | CASSLRQGTYTEAFF
- | TRBJ2-2 | TRBV19 | - | TGTGCCAGTAGTATAGGGGCTGCGAACACCGGGGAGCTGTTTTTT | CASSIGAANTGELFF
TRBD2 | TRBJ2-1 | TRBV25-1 | - | TGTGCCAGCAGTGAGGCGGGAGGATTACATGAGCAGTTCTTC | CASSEAGGLHEQFF